One sample yielded the 18 T cell receptor beta chains listed below, sequenced in a study of blood T cell repertoires in COVID-19. Generated by immunoSEQ multiplex PCR, the TCRdb table keeps only in-frame clones and is missing some. Altogether 100,000 to 150,000 clones are present, more than 90% being singletons, with the ten largest covering 3.5% to 5.5%. The sequenced sample was peripheral blood. The receptors stem from a man between 60 and 70 years old with COVID-19, enrolled during active disease.

J is TRBJ1-5 and V is TRBV6-6, with no clear D. Germline loops: CDR1 MNHNY, CDR2 SVGAGI (reference sequence). Trimming shortened V by 4 bases and J by 7 bases, and 17 bases separated the two germline ends. The CDR3 extends over 15 amino acids. The DNA of the CDR3 is TGTGCCAGCAGTTTCGACCCCCTTCGAGGGCAGCCCCAGCATTTT. Translated: CASSFDPLRGQPQHF.

In the case of this clone: Germline and junction disagree at one end, which may indicate a read error. The chain links TRBV7-8 to TRBJ2-4; 11 bases are a match to TRBD2. Germline values: CDR1 SGHVS, CDR2 FQNEAQ. The CDR3 is 12 residues long. The CDR3 loop is CASSLGTSGSVF. CDR3 nucleotide sequence: TGTGCCAGCAGCCTCGGAACTAGCGGGAGTGTTTTT.

The V gene is TRBV11-3, the J gene TRBJ2-2, with 8 bases matching TRBD2. Germline trimming cut 1 base from V and 6 bases from J; bases unmatched to any gene: 7. The CDR3 spans 16 residues. Germline values: CDR1 SGHNT, CDR2 YENEEA. CDR3 loop: CASSLVSGSPPGELFF. In DNA, the CDR3 is TGTGCCAGCAGCTTAGTCAGCGGGAGCCCCCCCGGGGAGCTGTTTTTT. Together with reference TRBV11-3 and TRBJ2-2, the CDR3 gives the full variable domain: EAGVVQSPRYKIIEKKQPVAFWCNPISGHNTLYWYLQNLGQGPELLIRYENEEAVDDSQLPKDRFSAERLKGVDSTLKIQPAELGDSAVYLCASSLVSGSPPGELFFGEGSRLTVL.

CDR3 residues: CASSPPVQDFTDTQYF. Here the CDR3 DNA reads TGTGCCAGCTCACCACCAGTTCAAGACTTCACAGATACGCAGTATTTT. V and J are TRBV18 and TRBJ2-3; unclear D gene. Germline CDR1 KGHSH, CDR2 LQKENI. This CDR3 has 16 residues. Trimming removed 0 bases from V and 2 bases from J, with 12 bases in between.

The rearrangement links TRBV11-2 to TRBJ2-7; perhaps TRBD2 as D (6 bases). The V gene's germline CDR1 is SGHAT and CDR2 FQNNGV. V lost 5 bases to trimming and J lost 9 bases, with 17 bases between them. This CDR3 spans 13 amino acids. CDR3 region: CASSPGTPEGQYF. The CDR3 region has the DNA TGTGCCAGCAGCCCCGGGACCCCGGAGGGGCAGTACTTC.

This clone showed up just once. The chain employs TRBV18 and TRBJ2-2; perhaps TRBD2 as D (6 bases). V lost 4 bases, J lost 7 bases, and 16 bases lay in between. From germline, CDR1 is KGHSH and CDR2 LQKENI. The CDR3 has 15 residues. As DNA, the CDR3 is TGTGCCAGCTCACTCGGCGGCGGGACGGACGGGGAGCTGTTTTTT. Amino acid sequence: CASSLGGGTDGELFF. Combining the CDR3 with reference TRBV18 and TRBJ2-2 gives the whole variable domain NAGVMQNPRHLVRRRGQEARLRCSPMKGHSHVYWYRQLPEEGLKFMVYLQKENIIDESGMPKERFSAEFPKEGPSILRIQQVVRGDSAAYFCASSLGGGTDGELFFGEGSRLTVL.

The count of this clone is one. This chain links TRBV4-3 with TRBJ2-2, with D possibly matching TRBD1 (5 bases). Trimming removed 2 bases from V and 3 bases from J, with 10 bases in between. The CDR3 runs to 15 residues. CDR1 LGHNA and CDR2 YSLEER come from the germline V gene. The CDR3 protein is CASSQLKTDTGELFF. For the CDR3, the DNA is TGCGCCAGCAGCCAACTGAAGACAGACACCGGGGAGCTGTTTTTT.

This chain joins TRBV4-2 and TRBJ2-3; 10 bases are a match to TRBD2. Germline assignment: CDR1 LGHNA and CDR2 YNFKEQ. CDR3 length equals 17 residues. The V and J ends lost 4 bases and 2 bases, in that order; junction bases with no gene match: 9. CDR3 residues: CASSLTQAGGATDTQYF. In DNA form, the CDR3 reads TGTGCCAGCAGCCTCACCCAAGCGGGAGGGGCCACAGATACGCAGTATTTT.

The chain carries TRBV4-2 and TRBJ2-3, with 14 nucleotides matching TRBD2. The CDR3 is 17 amino acids. CDR1 is LGHNA, CDR2 YNFKEQ, per germline. V lost 0 bases and J lost 5; bases outside the gene matches: 4. CDR3 in amino acids: CASSQEGLAGEIDTQYF. In DNA, the CDR3 is TGTGCCAGCAGCCAAGAGGGACTAGCGGGAGAGATAGATACGCAGTATTTT.

V usage is TRBV19 and J usage is TRBJ2-7; D possibly corresponds to TRBD2 (6 bases). CDR3 size: 13 residues. From germline, CDR1 is LNHDA and CDR2 SQIVND (reference sequence). The V end was cut by 3 bases, the J end by 3 bases, with 9 bases between. The CDR3 coding sequence is TGTGCCAGTAGTATCCAGGGAGGCTACGAGCAGTACTTC. Residues: CASSIQGGYEQYF.

J is TRBJ2-2 and V is TRBV5-1; possibly TRBD1 for D (5 bases). Between the trimmed V and J ends, which lost 2 bases and 1 base, there was a span of 9 bases. The germline gives CDR1 SGHRS, CDR2 YFSETQ. This CDR3 spans 15 amino acids. This chain's CDR3 is CASSLRQRNTGELFF. In nucleotides, the CDR3 is TGCGCCAGCAGCTTAAGACAGCGGAACACCGGGGAGCTGTTTTTT.

This chain links TRBV4-1 with TRBJ2-1; tentatively, D is TRBD1 (5 bases). This CDR3 spans 13 amino acids. Trimming removed 1 base from V and 6 bases from J, with 7 bases in between. Germline values: CDR1 MGHRA, CDR2 YSYEKL. CDR3 nucleotide sequence: TGCGCCAGCAGCCAAGTCAGGGCCAATGAGCAGTTCTTC. Encoded protein: CASSQVRANEQFF.

The chain recombines TRBV19 with TRBJ1-6, with D unclear. CDR1 is LNHDA and CDR2 is SQIVND in the germline V gene (reference sequence). V dropped 7 bases and J dropped 4 bases, with 8 bases sitting between them. The CDR3 length is 13 residues. The chain's CDR3 is CASNANYNSPLHF. As DNA, the CDR3 is TGTGCCAGTAACGCGAATTATAATTCACCCCTCCACTTT.

V and J are TRBV4-1 and TRBJ2-3, with D possibly being TRBD2 (6 bases). The V gene lost 2 bases and the J gene lost 5 bases, with 8 bases spanning the gap. From germline, CDR1 is MGHRA and CDR2 YSYEKL. The CDR3 loop spans 13 amino acids. This CDR3 reads CASSQQAGDTQYF. The CDR3 nucleotides read TGCGCCAGCAGCCAACAAGCGGGAGATACGCAGTATTTT.

The chain employs TRBV11-2 and TRBJ1-2; no definite D call. Trimming pared 3 bases from V and 8 bases from J, leaving 10 bases between. CDR3 size: 12 residues. CDR1 is SGHAT, CDR2 FQNNGV, per germline. The CDR3 protein is CASSFLADGYTF. In nucleotides, the CDR3 is TGTGCCAGCAGCTTCCTAGCCGACGGCTACACCTTC.

The gene calls are TRBV4-2 and TRBJ1-1; D remains ambiguous. The CDR3 runs to 15 residues. The germline gives CDR1 LGHNA, CDR2 YNFKEQ. V lost 1 base and J lost 5, with 14 bases in between. The CDR3 sequence: CASSQVTAGSTEAFF. DNA of the CDR3: TGTGCCAGCAGCCAAGTTACGGCGGGAAGTACTGAAGCTTTCTTT.

The CDR3 DNA follows: TGTGCCACCAGCAGAGATAAGGAGGGGGAGACCCAGTACTTC. This translates into CATSRDKEGETQYF. The rearrangement joins TRBV15 to TRBJ2-5; D possibly corresponds to TRBD2 (6 bases). Germline V gene sequence: CDR1 LNHNV, CDR2 YYDKDF (reference sequence). Deletions cut 0 bases from V and 5 bases from J, with 10 bases between. The CDR3 is 14 amino acids. Filled out from reference TRBV15 and TRBJ2-5, the complete variable domain reads DAMVIQNPRYQVTQFGKPVTLSCSQTLNHNVMYWYQQKSSQAPKLLFHYYDKDFNNEADTPDNFQSRRPNTSFCFLDIRSPGLGDTAMYLCATSRDKEGETQYFGPGTRLLVL.

J is TRBJ2-3 and V is TRBV7-2; TRBD2 matches at 10 bases. Germline V gene data show CDR1 as SGHTA and CDR2 as FQGNSA. This CDR3 region has 15 residues. Trimming removed 6 bases from V and 7 bases from J; junction bases left unmatched: 10. This CDR3 is CASRDPSGSLNTQYF. CDR3 nucleotide sequence: TGTGCCAGCAGAGACCCTAGCGGGAGTTTAAATACGCAGTATTTT.